Detailed here is one TCR beta chain. Its target antigen remains unknown. No clone much larger than this one lies a single base away; base qualities are absent. In the same sample, other DNA sequences code for this CDR3. V lost 2 bases and J lost 2 bases, and the count of bases not matched to a germline gene is 3. The CDR3 starts with the cysteine, ends with the phenylalanine, and has 13 residues. The retained sequence is limited to the CDR3, 39 bases, with the frame set at the first base. For CDR1 and CDR2, the germline V gene (reference sequence) lists GTSNPN and SVGIG. The source of the sample is a study of shared clonotypes between healthy human individuals (dated by TCRdb to about 2020). As for the study more broadly: A couple of women and a few men aged 18 to 49 years were included in the cohort. Per donor, three plates each were used for CD4 naive and CD4 memory, two for CD8 naive, and one for CD8 memory. To estimate repertoire size and how much clonotypes are shared between individuals, the study performed deep sequencing of blood TCR repertoires from about 5 healthy adults. To increase sequencing depth and limit assay-specific biases, TCR repertoire library preparation and sequencing were carried out by different laboratories using diverse techniques. Per donor, leukapheresis produced somewhere between about 0.8 and 9.5 billion PBMCs. On the study overall, not on this receptor specifically: When four donors were compared, the shared fraction of clonotypes was about 5.5% for naive CD4, 3.5% for naive CD8, about 2.4% for memory CD4, and 0.4% for memory CD8. Clonotypes shared by all four sorted-subset donors showed higher generation probabilities than non-shared clonotypes. Based on pairwise subsampling, the degree of clonotype sharing among donors was expected to be affected by sequencing depth. The genetic and exposure-history diversity represented was limited by the small number of donors. Naive subsets generally had larger estimated clonotype richness than memory subsets did. Even with the large sequencing depth, rarefaction of the sorted-subset datasets indicated that sequencing was incomplete. Sampling was restricted to blood, and TCR repertoires in tissues likely differ from the TCR repertoires found in blood.

Using the deep immunoSEQ assay, TCR CDR3 regions were amplified from genomic DNA by multiplex PCR. Extracted genomic DNA from each cell subset was distributed evenly across all wells of several immunoSEQ 96-well plates, and each plate was treated as a replicate. Each replicate PCR for sorted subsets received about 0.2 ug genomic DNA, equal to about 30,000 T cell genomes. The purified libraries were quantified using a Qubit 3.0 fluorometer, sized with a Bioanalyzer 2100, and then quantified again using the KAPA Library Quantification kit. Each immunoSEQ 96-well plate was sequenced on its own single-read 150-cycle Illumina NextSeq 550 flow cell. Under the source paper's analysis protocol: Because only junctional sequences without quality scores were contained in the immunoSEQ output, filtering matching that applied to full-length reads could not be performed. To assign V/J genes and CDR3, sequences were annotated against IMGT germline references using PyIR, a Python wrapper for IgBLAST v1.9. Reads with weak V/J assignments (E-value above 1e-6), missing CDR3, stop codons, out-of-frame junctions, or ambiguous translated residues were removed. V3J clonotypes were defined by identical inferred V gene, J gene, and CDR3 amino acid sequence. Percentage overlap between repertoires was calculated by dividing the number of shared unique clonotypes by the size of the smaller repertoire. Repertoire richness was assessed with RTK rarefaction, the Chao1 estimator, and Recon v2.1 estimates of unobserved clonotypes. For all TCRbeta clonotypes obtained by the gDNA method from four donors, generation probabilities were computed with OLGA. This immuneACCESS table, as held by TCRdb, lists in-frame sequences with V and J called but not all clones. Of the missing ones, under half trace to an unresolved V gene in checked studies; the others have no known cause. Clone size and the V and J calls come from that table; the DNA yielded D and trimming. This sample holds 2 million to 2.5 million clones; almost 96% were observed only once. The top ten constitute over 0.1% of the sample.

The donors were healthy, HIV-negative adults with no recently reported acute infections or vaccinations. Every donor was a Caucasian adult living in Nashville, Tennessee, USA. CD4+ T cells were enriched by magnetic negative selection; naive cells were then positively selected on CD45RA, and the negative fraction formed the memory subset. After blood collection by leukapheresis, PBMCs were isolated using Ficoll-Histopaque density gradient centrifugation and then cryopreserved in the vapor phase of liquid nitrogen. Analytical flow cytometry was used to check the purity and quantity of each magnetically sorted T cell population. Genomic DNA was isolated from each sorted fraction and quantified by UV absorbance on a Nanodrop 2000c.

The receptor was derived from a man aged 18 to 29 in good health. This sequence uses TRBV30 and TRBJ2-7; 7 bases in the junction line up with TRBD1. Sequencing was performed on naive CD4+ T cells sorted from blood. Interpreted using the paper, the cell subset or site label stands for: CD45RA+ positively selected. The encoded CDR3 is CAWSPGQPYEQYF. The DNA reads TGTGCCTGGAGTCCGGGACAGCCCTACGAGCAGTACTTC.